The present entry profiles one T cell receptor beta chain with its context. Trimming removed 2 bases at V and 2 bases at J, with 14 bases between. Per germline, CDR1 SGHNT and CDR2 YYREEE (reference sequence). CDR3 length: 15 amino acids. The sample belongs to a study of T cell responses to AZD1222 COVID-19 vaccine. The protocol was immunoSEQ multiplex PCR, while the TCRdb copy is restricted to in-frame clones and leaves out a portion. The data hold some 87,000 clones, with around 91% observed a single time. The sequence was collected from an adult in good health. This sequence joins TRBV5-4 and TRBJ2-7, with a possible D match to TRBD2 (6 bases). The material was peripheral blood, obtained on day 0 of MenACWY control vaccination. The CDR3 DNA sequence: TGTGCCAGCAGCTTAGGGACGGGAGTCCCCTACGAGCAGTACTTC. Its protein product is CASSLGTGVPYEQYF. Full variable domain (remainder filled in from reference TRBV5-4 and TRBJ2-7): ETGVTQSPTHLIKTRGQQVTLRCSSQSGHNTVSWYQQALGQGPQFIFQYYREEENGRGNFPPRFSGLQFPNYSSELNVNALELDDSALYLCASSLGTGVPYEQYFGPGTRLTVT.